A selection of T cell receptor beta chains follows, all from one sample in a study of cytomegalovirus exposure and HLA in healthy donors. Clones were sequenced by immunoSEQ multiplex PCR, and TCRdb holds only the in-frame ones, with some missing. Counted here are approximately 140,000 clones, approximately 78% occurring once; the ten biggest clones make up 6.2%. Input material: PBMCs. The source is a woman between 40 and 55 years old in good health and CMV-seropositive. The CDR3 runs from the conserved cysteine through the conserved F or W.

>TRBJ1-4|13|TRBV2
CASNRVINEKLFF
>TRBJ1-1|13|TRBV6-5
CASSEGTGRKAFF
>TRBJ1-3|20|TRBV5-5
CASRRSGTGSGGSSGNTIYF
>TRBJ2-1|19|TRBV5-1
CASSFRTSGPRGYYNEQFF
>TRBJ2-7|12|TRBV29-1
CSVHGPGSEQYF
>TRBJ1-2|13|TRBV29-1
CSVPTGTVYGYTF
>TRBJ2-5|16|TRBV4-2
CASSQVTSSTQETQYF
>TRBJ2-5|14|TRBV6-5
CASRKLAGTETQYF
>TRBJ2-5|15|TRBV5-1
CASSLEFSRGKTQYF
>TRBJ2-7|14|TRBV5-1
CASSLGDRGNEQYF
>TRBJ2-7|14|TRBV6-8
CASSYDRESAEQYF
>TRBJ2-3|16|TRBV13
CASSLRQGVPRDTQYF
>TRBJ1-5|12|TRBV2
CASSEIEKPQHF
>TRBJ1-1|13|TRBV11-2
CASSLSLNTEAFF
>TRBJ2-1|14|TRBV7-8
CASSLAREYNEQFF
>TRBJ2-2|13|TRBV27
CASSGGATGELFF
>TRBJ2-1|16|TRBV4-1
CASTHSTQRDYNEQFF
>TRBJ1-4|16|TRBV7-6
CASSSGQGKSNEKLFF
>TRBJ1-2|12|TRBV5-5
CASSLSQNGYTF
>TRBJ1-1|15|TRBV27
CASSLSAGLNTEAFF
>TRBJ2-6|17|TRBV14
CASSPNPGTPGANVLTF
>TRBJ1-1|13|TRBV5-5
CASSLQGTTEAFF
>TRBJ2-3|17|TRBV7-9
CASSLAGTSGSSDTQYF
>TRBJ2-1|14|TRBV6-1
CASSGLAGYNEQFF
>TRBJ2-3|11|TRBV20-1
CSAPSGDTQYF
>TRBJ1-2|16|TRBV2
CASSPSWAFSDYGYTF
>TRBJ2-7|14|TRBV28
CASNVGGSRDEQYF
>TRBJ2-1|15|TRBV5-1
CASSLEETAYNEQFF
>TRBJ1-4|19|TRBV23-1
CASSHGEGAGSDRKEKLFF
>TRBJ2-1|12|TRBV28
CASSTPRDRTFF
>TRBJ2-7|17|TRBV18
CASSLSEVAGGNYEQYF
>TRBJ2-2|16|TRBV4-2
CASRQNGDRVPGELFF
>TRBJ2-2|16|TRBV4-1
CASSQDPTGWAGELFF
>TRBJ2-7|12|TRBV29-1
CSAEGASYEQYF
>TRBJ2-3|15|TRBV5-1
CASRATSRGTDTQYF
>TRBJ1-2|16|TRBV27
CASSLSPGTGRSGYTF
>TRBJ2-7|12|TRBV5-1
CASSSQGYEQYF
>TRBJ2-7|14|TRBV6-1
CASTERLAAYEQYF
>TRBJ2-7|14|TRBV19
CASSRGDGTYEQYF
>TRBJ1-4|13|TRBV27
CASSIRAEEKLFF
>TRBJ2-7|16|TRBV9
CASSGRLAGGIYEQYF
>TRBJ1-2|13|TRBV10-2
CASSESGAQGYTF
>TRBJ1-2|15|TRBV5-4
CASSFSRDKNYGYTF
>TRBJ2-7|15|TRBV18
CASSPSSGGTYEQYF
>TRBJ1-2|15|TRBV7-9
CASSLEGRGKDGYTF
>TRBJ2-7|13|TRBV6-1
CASRPGGTYEQYF
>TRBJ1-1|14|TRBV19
CASSIGGRNTEAFF
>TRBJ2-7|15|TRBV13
CASSSPLAGVGEQYF
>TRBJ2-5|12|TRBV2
CASSGGGKTQYF
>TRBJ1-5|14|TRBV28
CASSPGGSNQPQHF
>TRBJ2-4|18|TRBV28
CASSPGTGVAWAKNIQYF
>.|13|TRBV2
CASSPWGDREQYF
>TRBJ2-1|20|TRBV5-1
CASSRGGGTSGRRSYNEQFF
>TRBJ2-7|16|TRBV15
CATSGIQDTGSYEQYF
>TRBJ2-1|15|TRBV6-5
CASSYSLTQNNEQFF
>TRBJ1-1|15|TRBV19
CASRPGHAGGTEAFF
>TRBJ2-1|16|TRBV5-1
CASSLGGGITYNEQFF
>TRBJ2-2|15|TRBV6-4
CASSDEGAPTGELFF
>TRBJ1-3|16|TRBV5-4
CASSRRDSLSGNTIYF